This entry concerns a single TCR beta chain. The antigen is unknown. No DNA is given; TCRdb re-called the 5' RACE reads and lists each CDR3 protein once. This sample's table has roughly 420,000 distinct CDR3 sequences. The record originates from a study of T cells expressing NK-cell markers. Overall study: Sorted CD3+CD56+NKG2C+, CD3+CD56+NKG2C- and CD3+CD56-NKG2C+ T cells provided the TCR beta repertoires. Out of eight donors sequenced, seven tested HCMV-seropositive and the remaining one seronegative. General study findings and limits: In a group of about 6 donors, dominant NKG2C+ clonotypes represented about 1.0-7.5% of CD8+ T cells. These clonotypes additionally ranked first within the CD3+CD56-NKG2C+ fraction of a few donors.

Looked up from germline, CDR1 is DFQATT and CDR2 is SNEGSKA (reference sequence). The CDR3 covers 15 residues. This TCR came from a woman between 18 and 75 years old in good health. This sequence joins TRBV20-1 and TRBJ2-3; absent DNA, TCRdb's TRBD1 call cannot be checked. The sample comprised blood T cells: a sorted CD56 or NKG2C T cell subset, CD4+ or CD8+ T cells, or bulk PBMC T cells (not recorded which). CDR3 in amino acids: CSARVGQGRTDTQYF.